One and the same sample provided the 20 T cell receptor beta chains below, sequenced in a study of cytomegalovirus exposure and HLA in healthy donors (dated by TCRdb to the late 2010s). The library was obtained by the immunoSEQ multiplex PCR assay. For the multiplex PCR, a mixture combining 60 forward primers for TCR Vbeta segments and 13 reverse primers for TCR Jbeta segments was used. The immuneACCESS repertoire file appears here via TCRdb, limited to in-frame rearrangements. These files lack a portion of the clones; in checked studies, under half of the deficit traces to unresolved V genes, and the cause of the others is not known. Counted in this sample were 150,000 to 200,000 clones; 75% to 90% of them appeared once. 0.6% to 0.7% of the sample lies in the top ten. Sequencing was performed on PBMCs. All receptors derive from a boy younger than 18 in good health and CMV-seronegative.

The CDR3 region has the DNA TGCGCCAGCAGCCAAACGGGCGGGGTGTTCGGTGAAAAACTGTTTTTT. As protein: CASSQTGGVFGEKLFF. V and J are TRBV4-1 and TRBJ1-4; D uncertain. This CDR3 has 16 amino acids. The germline V gene encodes CDR1 MGHRA and CDR2 YSYEKL. Trimming shortened V by 2 bases and J by 7 bases, and 17 bases separated the two germline ends.

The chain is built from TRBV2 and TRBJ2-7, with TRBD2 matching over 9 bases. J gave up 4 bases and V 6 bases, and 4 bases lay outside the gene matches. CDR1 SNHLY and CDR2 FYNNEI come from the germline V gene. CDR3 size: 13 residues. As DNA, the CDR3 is TGTGCCAGCAGCTTGACTAGCGGTTACGAGCAGTACTTC. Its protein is CASSLTSGYEQYF. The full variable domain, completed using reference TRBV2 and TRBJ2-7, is EPEVTQTPSHQVTQMGQEVILRCVPISNHLYFYWYRQILGQKVEFLVSFYNNEISEKSEIFDDQFSVERPDGSNFTLKIRSTKLEDSAMYFCASSLTSGYEQYFGPGTRLTVT.

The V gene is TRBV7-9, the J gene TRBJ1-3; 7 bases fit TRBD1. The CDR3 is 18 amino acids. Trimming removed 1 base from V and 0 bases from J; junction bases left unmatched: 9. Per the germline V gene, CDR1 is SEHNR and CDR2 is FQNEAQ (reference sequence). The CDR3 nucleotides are TGTGCCAGCAGCTTAGGGTTCTGGACAGGCAACTCTGGAAACACCATATATTTT. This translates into CASSLGFWTGNSGNTIYF.

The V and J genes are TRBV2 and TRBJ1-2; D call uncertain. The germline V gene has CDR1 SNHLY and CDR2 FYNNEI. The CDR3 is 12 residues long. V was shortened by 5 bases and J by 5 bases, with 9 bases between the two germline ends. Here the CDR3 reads CASSQAGYGYTF. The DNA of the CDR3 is TGTGCCAGCAGTCAGGCAGGATATGGCTACACCTTC.

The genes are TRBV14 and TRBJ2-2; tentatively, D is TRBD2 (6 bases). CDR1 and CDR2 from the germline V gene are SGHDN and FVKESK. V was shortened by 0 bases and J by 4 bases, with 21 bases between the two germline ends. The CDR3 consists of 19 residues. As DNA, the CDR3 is TGTGCCAGCAGCCAAGATCTCTTGCGGGACGGCGACTTCACCGGGGAGCTGTTTTTT. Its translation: CASSQDLLRDGDFTGELFF.

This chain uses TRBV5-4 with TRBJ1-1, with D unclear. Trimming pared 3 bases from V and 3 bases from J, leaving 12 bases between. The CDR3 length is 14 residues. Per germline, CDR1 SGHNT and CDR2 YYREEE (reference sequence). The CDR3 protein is CASSSGLGDTEAFF. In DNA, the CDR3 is TGTGCCAGCAGCTCCGGGCTCGGGGACACTGAAGCTTTCTTT. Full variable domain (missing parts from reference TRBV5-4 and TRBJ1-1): ETGVTQSPTHLIKTRGQQVTLRCSSQSGHNTVSWYQQALGQGPQFIFQYYREEENGRGNFPPRFSGLQFPNYSSELNVNALELDDSALYLCASSSGLGDTEAFFGQGTRLTVV.

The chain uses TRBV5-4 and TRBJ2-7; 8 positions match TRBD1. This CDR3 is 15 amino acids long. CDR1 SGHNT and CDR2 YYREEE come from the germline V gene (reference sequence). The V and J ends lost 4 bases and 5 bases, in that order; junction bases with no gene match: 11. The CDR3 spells CASSAPRGGQDEQYF. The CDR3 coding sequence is TGTGCCAGCAGCGCTCCCCGAGGGGGACAGGACGAGCAGTACTTC.

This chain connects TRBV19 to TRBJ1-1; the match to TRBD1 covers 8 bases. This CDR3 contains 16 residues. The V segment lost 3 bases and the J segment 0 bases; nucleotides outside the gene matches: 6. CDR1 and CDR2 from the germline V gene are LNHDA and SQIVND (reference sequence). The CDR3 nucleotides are TGTGCCAGTAGTATCAGGGACAGGAACATGAACACTGAAGCTTTCTTT. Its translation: CASSIRDRNMNTEAFF.

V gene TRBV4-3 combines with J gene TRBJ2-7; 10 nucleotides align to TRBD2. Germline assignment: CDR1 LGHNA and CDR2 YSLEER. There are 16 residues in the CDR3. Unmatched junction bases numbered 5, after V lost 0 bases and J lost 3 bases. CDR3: CASSQDLAGGIYEQYF. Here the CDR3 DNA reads TGCGCCAGCAGCCAAGATTTAGCGGGAGGTATCTACGAGCAGTACTTC.

Here the CDR3 reads CASSVDHSTSGNTIYF. For the CDR3, the DNA is TGTGCCAGCAGCGTAGATCATTCTACCTCTGGAAACACCATATATTTT. The chain carries TRBV9 and TRBJ1-3; D ambiguous. V was pared by 0 bases and J by 0 bases, with 10 bases between. Germline-derived CDR1 and CDR2 are SGDLS and YYNGEE. CDR3 length: 16 amino acids.

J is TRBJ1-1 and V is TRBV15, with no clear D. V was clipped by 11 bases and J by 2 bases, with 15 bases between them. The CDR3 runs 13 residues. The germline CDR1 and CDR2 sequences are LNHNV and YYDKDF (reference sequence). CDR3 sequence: CAAAAQPNTEAFF. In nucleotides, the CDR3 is TGTGCCGCCGCCGCACAGCCCAACACTGAAGCTTTCTTT.

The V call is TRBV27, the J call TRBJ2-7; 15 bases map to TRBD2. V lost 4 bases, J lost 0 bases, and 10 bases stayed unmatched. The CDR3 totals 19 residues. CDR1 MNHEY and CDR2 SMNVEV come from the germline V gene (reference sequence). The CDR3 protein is CASSYPGLAGGVSSYEQYF. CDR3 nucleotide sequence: TGTGCCAGCAGTTACCCGGGACTAGCGGGAGGCGTCAGCTCCTACGAGCAGTACTTC.

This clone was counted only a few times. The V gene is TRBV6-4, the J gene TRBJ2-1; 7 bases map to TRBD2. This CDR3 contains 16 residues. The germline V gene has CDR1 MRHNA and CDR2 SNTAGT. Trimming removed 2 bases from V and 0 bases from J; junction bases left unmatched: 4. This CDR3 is CASSDQRGSSYNEQFF. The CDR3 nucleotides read TGTGCCAGCAGTGACCAGCGGGGAAGCTCCTACAATGAGCAGTTCTTC.

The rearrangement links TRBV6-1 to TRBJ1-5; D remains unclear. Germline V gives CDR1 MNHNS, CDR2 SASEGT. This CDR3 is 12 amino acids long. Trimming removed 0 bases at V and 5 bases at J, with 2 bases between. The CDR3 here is CASSEADQPQHF. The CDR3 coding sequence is TGTGCCAGCAGTGAAGCCGATCAGCCCCAGCATTTT.

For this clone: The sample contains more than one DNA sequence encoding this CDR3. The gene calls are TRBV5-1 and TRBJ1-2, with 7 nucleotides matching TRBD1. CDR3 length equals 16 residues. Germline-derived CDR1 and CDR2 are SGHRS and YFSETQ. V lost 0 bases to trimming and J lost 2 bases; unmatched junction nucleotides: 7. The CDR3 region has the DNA TGCGCCAGCAGCTTGGCCCGACAGGGCGACAACTATGGCTACACCTTC. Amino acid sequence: CASSLARQGDNYGYTF. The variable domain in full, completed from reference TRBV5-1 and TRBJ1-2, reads KAGVTQTPRYLIKTRGQQVTLSCSPISGHRSVSWYQQTPGQGLQFLFEYFSETQRNKGNFPGRFSGRQFSNSRSEMNVSTLELGDSALYLCASSLARQGDNYGYTFGSGTRLTVV.

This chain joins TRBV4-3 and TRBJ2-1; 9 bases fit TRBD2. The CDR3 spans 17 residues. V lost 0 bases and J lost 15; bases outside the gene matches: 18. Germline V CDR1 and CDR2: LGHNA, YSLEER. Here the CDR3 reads CASSQDRASGTTLGRFF. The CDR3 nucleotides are TGCGCCAGCAGCCAAGATCGTGCTAGCGGGACCACCCTTGGGCGGTTCTTC.

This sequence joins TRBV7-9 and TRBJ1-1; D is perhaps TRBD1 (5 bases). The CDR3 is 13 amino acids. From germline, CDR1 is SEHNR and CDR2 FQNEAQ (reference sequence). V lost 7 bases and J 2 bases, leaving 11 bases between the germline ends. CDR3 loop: CASKLGLNTEAFF. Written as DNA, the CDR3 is TGTGCCAGCAAGTTGGGACTCAACACTGAAGCTTTCTTT.

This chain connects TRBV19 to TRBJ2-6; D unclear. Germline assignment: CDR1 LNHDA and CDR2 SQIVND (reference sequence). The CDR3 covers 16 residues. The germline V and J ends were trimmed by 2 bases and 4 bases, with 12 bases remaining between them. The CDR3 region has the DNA TGTGCCAGTAGTATATCCATCAGGTCCGGGGCCAACGTCCTGACTTTC. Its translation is CASSISIRSGANVLTF.

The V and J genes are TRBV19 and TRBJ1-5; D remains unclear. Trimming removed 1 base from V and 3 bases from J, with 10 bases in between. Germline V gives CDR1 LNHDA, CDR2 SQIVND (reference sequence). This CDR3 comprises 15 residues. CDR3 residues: CASSIVPQANQPQHF. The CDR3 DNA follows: TGTGCCAGTAGTATAGTCCCCCAGGCCAATCAGCCCCAGCATTTT.

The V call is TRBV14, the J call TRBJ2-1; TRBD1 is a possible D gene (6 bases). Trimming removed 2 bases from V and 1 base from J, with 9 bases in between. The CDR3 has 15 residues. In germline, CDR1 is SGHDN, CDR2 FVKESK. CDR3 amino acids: CASSQQQGSYNEQFF. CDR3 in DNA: TGTGCCAGCAGCCAACAACAGGGATCCTACAATGAGCAGTTCTTC.